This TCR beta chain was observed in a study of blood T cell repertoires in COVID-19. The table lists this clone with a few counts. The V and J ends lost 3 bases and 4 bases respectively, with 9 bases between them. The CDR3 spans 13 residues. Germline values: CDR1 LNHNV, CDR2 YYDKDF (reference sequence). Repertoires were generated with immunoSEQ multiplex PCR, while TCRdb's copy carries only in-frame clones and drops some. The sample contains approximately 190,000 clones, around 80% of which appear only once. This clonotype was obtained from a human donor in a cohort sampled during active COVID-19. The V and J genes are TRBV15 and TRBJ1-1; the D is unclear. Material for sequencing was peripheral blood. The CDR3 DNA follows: TGTGCCACCAGCAGTCAACGGGGCACTGAAGCTTTCTTT. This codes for CATSSQRGTEAFF.